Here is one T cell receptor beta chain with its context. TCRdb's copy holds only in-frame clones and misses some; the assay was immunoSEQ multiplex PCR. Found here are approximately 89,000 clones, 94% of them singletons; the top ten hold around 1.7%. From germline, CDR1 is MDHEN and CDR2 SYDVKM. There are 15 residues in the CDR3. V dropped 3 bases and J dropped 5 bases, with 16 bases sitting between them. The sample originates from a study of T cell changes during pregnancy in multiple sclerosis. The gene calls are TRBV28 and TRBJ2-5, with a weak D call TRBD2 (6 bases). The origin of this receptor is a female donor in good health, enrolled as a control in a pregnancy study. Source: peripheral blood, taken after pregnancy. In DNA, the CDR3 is TGTGCCAGCAGTTTGAATAGCGGAACATTGGAGACCCAGTACTTC. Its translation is CASSLNSGTLETQYF.